The sequence of this T cell receptor (beta chain) was determined in a study of shared clonotypes between healthy human individuals. General study results and limits: Researchers found naive subsets generally carried larger estimated richness than memory subsets.

TCRdb keeps only in-frame clones here, not all; method: immunoSEQ multiplex PCR. The data contain approximately 99,000 clones, approximately 70% of them singletons. The CDR3 length is 15 residues. V gave up 6 bases and J gave up 0 bases; unmatched junction bases: 5. Germline CDR1 reads MDHEN; CDR2 reads SYDVKM. As to this clone: Its antigen is still unknown.

V and J are TRBV28 and TRBJ1-3; 7 bases fit TRBD1. The TCR was taken from a woman younger than 45 in good health. Sequenced input: memory CD8+ T cells sorted from blood. Described subset: CD45RO+ cells pooled with CCR7-negative TemRA cells. The CDR3 loop reads CASRETGVSGNTIYF. CDR3 nucleotide sequence: TGTGCCAGCAGGGAAACAGGGGTCTCTGGAAACACCATATATTTT.